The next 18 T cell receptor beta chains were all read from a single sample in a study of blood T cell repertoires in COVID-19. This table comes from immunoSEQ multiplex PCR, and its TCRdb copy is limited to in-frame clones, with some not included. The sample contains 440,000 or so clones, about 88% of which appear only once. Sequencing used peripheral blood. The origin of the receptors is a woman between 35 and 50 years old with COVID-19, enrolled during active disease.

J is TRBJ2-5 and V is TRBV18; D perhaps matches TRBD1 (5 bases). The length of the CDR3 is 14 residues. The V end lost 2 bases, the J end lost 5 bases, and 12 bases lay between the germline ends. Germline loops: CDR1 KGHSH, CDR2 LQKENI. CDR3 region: CASSPTSSGETQYF. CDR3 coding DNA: TGTGCCAGCTCACCAACGTCCTCAGGGGAGACCCAGTACTTC.

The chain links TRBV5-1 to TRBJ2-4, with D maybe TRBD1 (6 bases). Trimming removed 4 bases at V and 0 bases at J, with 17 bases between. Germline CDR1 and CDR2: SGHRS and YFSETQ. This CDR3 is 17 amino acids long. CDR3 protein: CASSRQGLSLAKNIQYF. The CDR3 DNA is TGCGCCAGCAGCAGGCAGGGGCTTTCTCTAGCCAAAAACATTCAGTACTTC.

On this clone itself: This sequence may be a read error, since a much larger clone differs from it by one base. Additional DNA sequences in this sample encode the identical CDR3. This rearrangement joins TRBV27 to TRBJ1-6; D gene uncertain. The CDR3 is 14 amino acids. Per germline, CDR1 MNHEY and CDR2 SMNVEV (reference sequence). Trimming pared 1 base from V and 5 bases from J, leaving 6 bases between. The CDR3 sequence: CASSLWADNSPLHF. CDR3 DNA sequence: TGTGCCAGCAGTTTATGGGCAGATAATTCACCCCTCCACTTT.

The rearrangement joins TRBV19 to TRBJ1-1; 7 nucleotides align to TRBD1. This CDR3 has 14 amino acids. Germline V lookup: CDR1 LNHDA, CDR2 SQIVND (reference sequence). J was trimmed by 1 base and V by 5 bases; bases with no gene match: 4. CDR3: CASSPGTENTEAFF. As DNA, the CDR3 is TGTGCCAGTAGTCCCGGGACAGAGAACACTGAAGCTTTCTTT.

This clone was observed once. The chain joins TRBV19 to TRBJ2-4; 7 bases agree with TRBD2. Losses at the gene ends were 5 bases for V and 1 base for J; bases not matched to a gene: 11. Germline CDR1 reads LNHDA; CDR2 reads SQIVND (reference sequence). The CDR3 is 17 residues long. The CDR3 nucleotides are TGTGCCAGTAGTGGGAGGTTCGGGGGGTCTGCCAAAAACATTCAGTACTTC. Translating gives CASSGRFGGSAKNIQYF.

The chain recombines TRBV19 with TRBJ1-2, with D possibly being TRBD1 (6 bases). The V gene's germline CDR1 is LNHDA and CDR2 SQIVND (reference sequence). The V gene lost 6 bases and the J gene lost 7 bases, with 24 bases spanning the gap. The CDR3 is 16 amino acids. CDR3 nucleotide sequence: TGTGCCAGTAGCAACCCTGGGGGCCGGGTCCGACGTGGCTACACCTTC. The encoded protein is CASSNPGGRVRRGYTF.

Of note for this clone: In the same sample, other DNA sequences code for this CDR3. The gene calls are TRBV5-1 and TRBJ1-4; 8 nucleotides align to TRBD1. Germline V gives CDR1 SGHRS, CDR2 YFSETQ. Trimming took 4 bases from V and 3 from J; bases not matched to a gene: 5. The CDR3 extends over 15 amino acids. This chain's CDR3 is CASSPGTGPNEKLFF. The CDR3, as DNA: TGCGCCAGCAGCCCAGGGACAGGCCCTAATGAAAAACTGTTTTTT.

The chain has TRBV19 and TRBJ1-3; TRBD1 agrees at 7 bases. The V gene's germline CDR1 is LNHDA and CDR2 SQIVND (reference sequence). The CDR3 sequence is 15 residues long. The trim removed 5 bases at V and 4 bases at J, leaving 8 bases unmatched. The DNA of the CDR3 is TGTGCCAGTAGTTTCCGACAGGGCAACGGAAACACCATATATTTT. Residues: CASSFRQGNGNTIYF.

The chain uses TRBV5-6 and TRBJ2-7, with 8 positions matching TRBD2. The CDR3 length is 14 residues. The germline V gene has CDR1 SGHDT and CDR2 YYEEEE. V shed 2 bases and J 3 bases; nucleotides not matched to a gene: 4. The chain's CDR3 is CASSLGTRHYEQYF. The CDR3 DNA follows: TGTGCCAGCAGCTTAGGGACTAGGCACTACGAGCAGTACTTC.

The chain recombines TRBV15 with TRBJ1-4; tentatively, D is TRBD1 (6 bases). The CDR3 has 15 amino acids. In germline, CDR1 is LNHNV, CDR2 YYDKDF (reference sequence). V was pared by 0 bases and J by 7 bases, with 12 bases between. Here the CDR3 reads CATSRDRGGVEKLFF. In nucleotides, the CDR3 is TGTGCCACCAGCAGAGACCGAGGGGGGGTTGAAAAACTGTTTTTT.

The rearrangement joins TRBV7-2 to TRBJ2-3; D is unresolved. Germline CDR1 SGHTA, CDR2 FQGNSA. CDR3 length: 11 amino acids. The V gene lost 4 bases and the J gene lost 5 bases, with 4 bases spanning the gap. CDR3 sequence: CASSSLDTQYF. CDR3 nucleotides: TGTGCCAGCAGCTCCTTAGATACGCAGTATTTT.

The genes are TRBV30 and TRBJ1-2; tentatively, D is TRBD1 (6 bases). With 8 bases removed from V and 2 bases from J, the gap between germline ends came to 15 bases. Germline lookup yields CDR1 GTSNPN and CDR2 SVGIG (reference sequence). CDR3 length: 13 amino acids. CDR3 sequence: CAGTGPTNYGYTF. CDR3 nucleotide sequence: TGTGCCGGAACAGGGCCAACCAACTATGGCTACACCTTC.

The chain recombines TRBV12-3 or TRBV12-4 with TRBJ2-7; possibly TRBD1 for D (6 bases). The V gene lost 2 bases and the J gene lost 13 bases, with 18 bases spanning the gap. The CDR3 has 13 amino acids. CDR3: CASSLSAGAGTYF. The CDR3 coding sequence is TGTGCCAGCAGTTTAAGCGCGGGCGCAGGGACATACTTC.

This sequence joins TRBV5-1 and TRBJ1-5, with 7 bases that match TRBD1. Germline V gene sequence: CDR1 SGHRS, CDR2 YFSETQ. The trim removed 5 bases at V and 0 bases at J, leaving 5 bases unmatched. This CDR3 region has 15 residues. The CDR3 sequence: CASSAQGDSNQPQHF. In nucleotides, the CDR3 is TGCGCCAGCAGTGCCCAGGGGGATAGCAATCAGCCCCAGCATTTT.

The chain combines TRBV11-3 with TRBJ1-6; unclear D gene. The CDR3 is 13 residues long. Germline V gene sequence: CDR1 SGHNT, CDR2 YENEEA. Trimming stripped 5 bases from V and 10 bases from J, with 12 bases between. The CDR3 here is CASSPKRVSPLHF. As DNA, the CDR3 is TGTGCCAGCAGCCCTAAACGGGTCTCACCCCTCCACTTT.

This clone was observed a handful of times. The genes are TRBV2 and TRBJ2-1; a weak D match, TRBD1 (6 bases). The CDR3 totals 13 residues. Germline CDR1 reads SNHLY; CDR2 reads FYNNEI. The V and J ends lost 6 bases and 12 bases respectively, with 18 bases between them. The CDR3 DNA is TGTGCCAGCAGACGACAGGTCCCCGGTGGGCAGTTCTTC. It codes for CASRRQVPGGQFF.

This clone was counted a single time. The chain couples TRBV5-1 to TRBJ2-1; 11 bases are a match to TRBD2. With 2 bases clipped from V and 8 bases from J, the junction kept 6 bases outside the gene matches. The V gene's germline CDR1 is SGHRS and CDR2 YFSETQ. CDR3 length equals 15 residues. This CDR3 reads CASSFKTSGVDEQFF. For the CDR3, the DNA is TGCGCCAGCAGCTTCAAGACTAGCGGGGTCGATGAGCAGTTCTTC.

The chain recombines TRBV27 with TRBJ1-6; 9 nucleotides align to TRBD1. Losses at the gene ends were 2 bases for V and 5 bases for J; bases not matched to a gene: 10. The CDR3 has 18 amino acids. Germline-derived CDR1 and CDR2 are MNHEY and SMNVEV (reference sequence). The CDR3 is CASSLKRSTGGDNSPLHF. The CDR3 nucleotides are TGTGCCAGCAGTTTAAAAAGGTCCACAGGGGGCGATAATTCACCCCTCCACTTT.